The rows below give T cell receptor beta chains drawn from one sample of a study of naive and memory T cell subsets. TCRdb used MiXCR to reprocess the UMI-ligation and nested PCR reads, holding one entry per CDR3 protein. The table includes about 80,000 distinct CDR3 sequences, over 10% detected once. The sample consisted of central memory CD4+ T cells from blood. Every receptor here comes from a human donor in good health. The CDR3 runs from the conserved cysteine through the conserved F or W. The order of the fields is J gene, D gene, V gene, clone size, CDR3 protein, CDR3 DNA. D genes are given only for firm matches. Size is omitted from some rows. Given values are once, few, many or a class for expanded clones.

J gene: TRBJ1-2; D gene: .; V gene: TRBV9; clone size: many; CDR3 protein: CASSDDYGYTF; CDR3 DNA: TGTGCCAGCAGTGACGACTATGGCTACACCTTC
J gene: TRBJ1-5; D gene: .; V gene: TRBV20-1; clone size: few; CDR3 protein: CSALARQSQHF; CDR3 DNA: TGCAGTGCTCTCGCCCGCCAGTCCCAGCATTTT
J gene: TRBJ2-1; D gene: TRBD2; V gene: TRBV7-2; clone size: many; CDR3 protein: CASSLAFRGRAGGEQFF; CDR3 DNA: TGTGCCAGCAGCTTAGCGTTTCGCGGGAGGGCCGGTGGTGAGCAGTTCTTC
J gene: TRBJ2-7; D gene: .; V gene: TRBV20-1; clone size: .; CDR3 protein: CSALFTLGAYEQYF; CDR3 DNA: TGCAGTGCCCTCTTCACCTTGGGGGCCTACGAGCAGTACTTC
J gene: TRBJ2-3; D gene: TRBD2; V gene: TRBV7-3; clone size: many; CDR3 protein: CASSLTAGDTDTQYF; CDR3 DNA: TGTGCCAGCAGCTTAACAGCGGGGGACACAGATACGCAGTATTTT
J gene: TRBJ2-2; D gene: .; V gene: TRBV9; clone size: few; CDR3 protein: CASSVGGRTNTGELFF; CDR3 DNA: TGTGCCAGCAGCGTAGGAGGGCGGACGAACACCGGGGAGCTGTTTTTT
J gene: TRBJ2-1; D gene: .; V gene: TRBV20-1; clone size: many; CDR3 protein: CSAARRAHYNEQFF; CDR3 DNA: TGCAGTGCAGCCCGGAGGGCGCATTACAATGAGCAGTTCTTC
J gene: TRBJ2-5; D gene: TRBD2; V gene: TRBV7-9; clone size: few; CDR3 protein: CASSPHPGGETQYF; CDR3 DNA: TGTGCCAGCAGCCCTCACCCGGGGGGGGAGACCCAGTACTTC
J gene: TRBJ2-7; D gene: .; V gene: TRBV30; clone size: many; CDR3 protein: CAWQARTQPYEQYF; CDR3 DNA: TGTGCCTGGCAGGCCCGGACCCAACCTTACGAGCAGTACTTC
J gene: TRBJ1-5; D gene: .; V gene: TRBV4-1; clone size: few; CDR3 protein: CASSQDGQGLNQPQHF; CDR3 DNA: TGCGCCAGCAGCCAAGACGGGCAGGGTTTAAATCAGCCCCAGCATTTT
J gene: TRBJ1-1; D gene: .; V gene: TRBV18; clone size: .; CDR3 protein: CASSSTPEGTEAFF; CDR3 DNA: TGTGCCAGCTCTTCTACCCCGGAGGGGACTGAAGCTTTCTTT
J gene: TRBJ2-1; D gene: TRBD2; V gene: TRBV5-4; clone size: many; CDR3 protein: CASSWGLAGGGEQFF; CDR3 DNA: TGTGCCAGCAGCTGGGGACTAGCGGGAGGGGGTGAGCAGTTCTTC
J gene: TRBJ2-3; D gene: TRBD1; V gene: TRBV6-5; clone size: few; CDR3 protein: CASSYVTGGKDTQYF; CDR3 DNA: TGTGCCAGCAGTTACGTTACAGGGGGCAAGGATACGCAGTATTTT
J gene: TRBJ2-3; D gene: TRBD2; V gene: TRBV20-1; clone size: .; CDR3 protein: CSARAASGSSTDTQYF; CDR3 DNA: TGCAGTGCTAGAGCCGCAAGCGGGAGCAGCACAGATACGCAGTATTTT
J gene: TRBJ1-5; D gene: TRBD1; V gene: TRBV6-4; clone size: many; CDR3 protein: CASLTGLLCNQPQHF; CDR3 DNA: TGTGCCAGTCTGACAGGGCTGTTGTGCAATCAGCCCCAGCATTTT
J gene: TRBJ2-1; D gene: .; V gene: TRBV3-1; clone size: .; CDR3 protein: CASSPDWGYNEQFF; CDR3 DNA: TGTGCCAGCAGCCCAGATTGGGGGTACAATGAGCAGTTCTTC
J gene: TRBJ2-3; D gene: .; V gene: TRBV7-2; clone size: few; CDR3 protein: CASSLAGRGERTDTQYF; CDR3 DNA: TGTGCCAGCAGCTTAGCGGGAAGGGGGGAGCGCACAGATACGCAGTATTTT
J gene: TRBJ2-3; D gene: .; V gene: TRBV6-1; clone size: .; CDR3 protein: CASSGLASSTDTQYF; CDR3 DNA: TGTGCCAGCAGTGGCCTAGCGTCTAGCACAGATACGCAGTATTTT
J gene: TRBJ2-1; D gene: TRBD2; V gene: TRBV6-2/TRBV6-3; clone size: few; CDR3 protein: CASSYSGAGGKNEQFF; CDR3 DNA: TGTGCCAGCAGTTACTCTGGGGCGGGAGGAAAAAATGAGCAGTTCTTC
J gene: TRBJ2-3; D gene: TRBD2; V gene: TRBV6-5; clone size: few; CDR3 protein: CASSYDKRTSSTDTQYF; CDR3 DNA: TGTGCCAGCAGTTACGACAAAAGGACTAGTAGCACAGATACGCAGTATTTT
J gene: TRBJ2-7; D gene: TRBD2; V gene: TRBV9; clone size: .; CDR3 protein: CASSGSSGPSYEQYF; CDR3 DNA: TGTGCCAGCAGCGGCTCTAGCGGACCCTCCTACGAGCAGTACTTC
J gene: TRBJ2-3; D gene: .; V gene: TRBV7-2; clone size: many; CDR3 protein: CASSRDSSTDTQYF; CDR3 DNA: TGTGCCAGCAGCAGAGACTCAAGCACAGATACGCAGTATTTT
J gene: TRBJ2-3; D gene: .; V gene: TRBV29-1; clone size: many; CDR3 protein: CSVGGILDTQYF; CDR3 DNA: TGCAGCGTTGGCGGGATTCTGGATACGCAGTATTTT
J gene: TRBJ2-7; D gene: .; V gene: TRBV14; clone size: few; CDR3 protein: CASSRTDGLYEQYF; CDR3 DNA: TGTGCCAGCAGCCGGACGGACGGGCTCTACGAGCAGTACTTC
J gene: TRBJ1-1; D gene: .; V gene: TRBV6-1; clone size: many; CDR3 protein: CASSEFGDTEAFF; CDR3 DNA: TGTGCCAGCAGTGAATTCGGGGACACTGAAGCTTTCTTT
J gene: TRBJ2-2; D gene: TRBD2; V gene: TRBV20-1; clone size: .; CDR3 protein: CSALGLAEAGELFF; CDR3 DNA: TGCAGTGCCCTGGGGCTAGCGGAGGCCGGGGAGCTGTTTTTT
J gene: TRBJ1-4; D gene: .; V gene: TRBV6-2/TRBV6-3; clone size: many; CDR3 protein: CASTNTGRSNEKLFF; CDR3 DNA: TGTGCCAGCACTAACACGGGACGGAGTAATGAAAAACTGTTTTTT
J gene: TRBJ1-4; D gene: .; V gene: TRBV18; clone size: many; CDR3 protein: CASSQGTNEKLFF; CDR3 DNA: TGTGCCAGCTCACAGGGGACTAATGAAAAACTGTTTTTT
J gene: TRBJ2-1; D gene: .; V gene: TRBV12-3/TRBV12-4; clone size: .; CDR3 protein: CASSLRTPGNEQFF; CDR3 DNA: TGTGCCAGCTCTTTACGGACCCCCGGCAATGAGCAGTTCTTC
J gene: TRBJ1-6; D gene: .; V gene: TRBV28; clone size: few; CDR3 protein: CASSFFFTPSSYNSPLHF; CDR3 DNA: TGTGCCAGCAGTTTTTTCTTTACACCAAGCTCCTATAATTCACCCCTCCACTTT
J gene: TRBJ2-7; D gene: TRBD1; V gene: TRBV28; clone size: .; CDR3 protein: CASISGTGIVEQYF; CDR3 DNA: TGTGCCAGCATCTCCGGGACAGGAATAGTAGAGCAGTACTTC
J gene: TRBJ1-3; D gene: TRBD1; V gene: TRBV29-1; clone size: few; CDR3 protein: CSVKGDSKGNTIYF; CDR3 DNA: TGCAGCGTAAAAGGGGACAGCAAAGGAAACACCATATATTTT
J gene: TRBJ1-3; D gene: .; V gene: TRBV29-1; clone size: few; CDR3 protein: CSVEKPSREGNTIYF; CDR3 DNA: TGCAGCGTTGAAAAACCCTCAAGGGAGGGAAACACCATATATTTT
J gene: TRBJ2-1; D gene: .; V gene: TRBV11-2; clone size: many; CDR3 protein: CASSFSQTESYNEQFF; CDR3 DNA: TGTGCCAGCAGCTTCTCGCAGACAGAATCATACAATGAGCAGTTCTTC
J gene: TRBJ1-1; D gene: .; V gene: TRBV20-1; clone size: few; CDR3 protein: CSAKNQRDLLAFF; CDR3 DNA: TGCAGTGCTAAAAATCAACGGGACTTACTGGCTTTCTTT
J gene: TRBJ1-1; D gene: .; V gene: TRBV28; clone size: .; CDR3 protein: CSTSVDTEAFF; CDR3 DNA: TGCTCTACCTCGGTGGACACTGAAGCTTTCTTT
J gene: TRBJ2-1; D gene: TRBD1; V gene: TRBV7-6; clone size: many; CDR3 protein: CASSRIPDRGNEQFF; CDR3 DNA: TGTGCCAGCAGCAGGATTCCCGACAGGGGTAATGAGCAGTTCTTC
J gene: TRBJ1-2; D gene: TRBD1; V gene: TRBV4-1; clone size: few; CDR3 protein: CASSQSGTVVGYTF; CDR3 DNA: TGCGCCAGCAGCCAGAGCGGGACAGTAGTTGGCTACACCTTC
J gene: TRBJ2-7; D gene: .; V gene: TRBV3-1; clone size: many; CDR3 protein: CASSRDSLSYEQYF; CDR3 DNA: TGTGCCAGCAGCCGTGACTCCCTCTCCTACGAGCAGTACTTC
J gene: TRBJ2-1; D gene: .; V gene: TRBV6-5; clone size: many; CDR3 protein: CASTYGTGHNEQFF; CDR3 DNA: TGTGCCAGCACTTACGGAACCGGGCACAATGAGCAGTTCTTC
J gene: TRBJ1-2; D gene: .; V gene: TRBV27; clone size: few; CDR3 protein: CASRRDGGRSDGYTF; CDR3 DNA: TGTGCCAGCAGGCGGGACGGAGGGAGAAGTGATGGCTACACCTTC
J gene: TRBJ2-5; D gene: .; V gene: TRBV20-1; clone size: many; CDR3 protein: CSAQPQETQYF; CDR3 DNA: TGCAGTGCGCAGCCCCAAGAGACCCAGTACTTC
J gene: TRBJ2-7; D gene: TRBD2; V gene: TRBV18; clone size: .; CDR3 protein: CASSPPSSGSSEQYF; CDR3 DNA: TGTGCCAGCTCACCACCGTCTAGCGGGAGTTCCGAGCAGTACTTC
J gene: TRBJ1-6; D gene: .; V gene: TRBV28; clone size: many; CDR3 protein: CASSSPPRVRTIPPLHF; CDR3 DNA: TGTGCCAGCAGTTCCCCCCCCCGGGTCCGGACAATACCACCCCTCCACTTT
J gene: TRBJ2-2; D gene: .; V gene: TRBV7-8; clone size: many; CDR3 protein: CASSVIRGAGELFF; CDR3 DNA: TGTGCCAGCAGCGTAATCAGGGGGGCCGGGGAGCTGTTTTTT
J gene: TRBJ2-3; D gene: .; V gene: TRBV2; clone size: many; CDR3 protein: CASSEGTDTDTQYF; CDR3 DNA: TGTGCCAGCAGTGAAGGGACAGACACAGATACGCAGTATTTT
J gene: TRBJ2-1; D gene: .; V gene: TRBV11-2; clone size: many; CDR3 protein: CASSLNRDGYNEQFF; CDR3 DNA: TGTGCCAGCAGCTTAAATCGGGACGGATACAATGAGCAGTTCTTC
J gene: TRBJ2-7; D gene: TRBD1; V gene: TRBV6-6; clone size: few; CDR3 protein: CASSSGTGVGYEQYF; CDR3 DNA: TGTGCCAGCAGTTCCGGGACAGGGGTTGGATACGAGCAGTACTTC
J gene: TRBJ2-1; D gene: .; V gene: TRBV28; clone size: few; CDR3 protein: CASSLALGKEFF; CDR3 DNA: TGTGCCAGCAGCCTAGCCCTAGGGAAGGAGTTCTTC
J gene: TRBJ1-1; D gene: .; V gene: TRBV30; clone size: .; CDR3 protein: CAWSPGVQTEAFF; CDR3 DNA: TGTGCCTGGAGTCCAGGGGTACAGACTGAAGCTTTCTTT
J gene: TRBJ2-7; D gene: .; V gene: TRBV10-3; clone size: few; CDR3 protein: CAISPNSRTGSYEQYF; CDR3 DNA: TGTGCCATCAGCCCTAACTCGAGGACGGGATCCTACGAGCAGTACTTC
J gene: TRBJ2-1; D gene: .; V gene: TRBV10-3; clone size: few; CDR3 protein: CAISESLAAYNEQFF; CDR3 DNA: TGTGCCATCAGTGAGTCATTAGCGGCCTACAATGAGCAGTTCTTC
J gene: TRBJ2-3; D gene: .; V gene: TRBV4-3; clone size: many; CDR3 protein: CASSQDRSTQYF; CDR3 DNA: TGCGCCAGCAGCCAAGATAGGAGTACGCAGTATTTT
J gene: TRBJ1-5; D gene: .; V gene: TRBV3-1; clone size: .; CDR3 protein: CASSQDSQGQPQHF; CDR3 DNA: TGTGCCAGCAGCCAAGACAGTCAAGGCCAGCCCCAGCATTTT
J gene: TRBJ1-6; D gene: TRBD1; V gene: TRBV29-1; clone size: many; CDR3 protein: CSAGRGPGSPLHF; CDR3 DNA: TGCAGCGCCGGTAGGGGGCCGGGTTCACCCCTCCACTTT
J gene: TRBJ2-1; D gene: .; V gene: TRBV7-2; clone size: .; CDR3 protein: CASSSIPFSGRSSYNEQFF; CDR3 DNA: TGTGCCAGCAGCTCAATTCCCTTTTCGGGCCGGAGCTCCTACAATGAGCAGTTCTTC
J gene: TRBJ2-4; D gene: .; V gene: TRBV20-1; clone size: many; CDR3 protein: CSATRIENIQYF; CDR3 DNA: TGCAGTGCTACGCGTATTGAAAACATTCAGTACTTC
J gene: TRBJ2-3; D gene: .; V gene: TRBV5-8; clone size: .; CDR3 protein: CASSSLGSTDTQYF; CDR3 DNA: TGTGCCAGCAGCTCCCTCGGATCGACAGATACGCAGTATTTT
J gene: TRBJ2-4; D gene: .; V gene: TRBV6-1; clone size: many; CDR3 protein: CASRDLRGAKNIQYF; CDR3 DNA: TGTGCCAGCAGGGACCTCCGAGGGGCCAAAAACATTCAGTACTTC